One and the same sample provided the 11 T cell receptor beta chains below, sequenced in a study of shared clonotypes between healthy human individuals. This table comes from immunoSEQ multiplex PCR, and its TCRdb copy is limited to in-frame clones, with some not included. This table has roughly 2 million clones, around 95% appearing once. Sample: naive CD4+ T cells sorted from blood. Subset: CD45RA+ positively selected. These receptors all stem from a man aged 18 to 29 in good health.

The chain has TRBV6-1 and TRBJ2-2; D not certain. Germline V lookup: CDR1 MNHNS, CDR2 SASEGT. This CDR3 contains 13 residues. Trimming removed 7 bases at V and 2 bases at J, with 8 bases between. The CDR3 sequence is CASIFSNTGELFF. The CDR3 DNA reads as TGTGCCAGCATATTTTCCAACACCGGGGAGCTGTTTTTT.

Notes on this clone: Germline and junction disagree at one end, which may indicate a read error. The V gene is TRBV27, the J gene TRBJ2-1; 10 positions agree with TRBD2. Germline V gene lookup returns CDR1 MNHEY and CDR2 SMNVEV (reference sequence). The CDR3 loop spans 12 amino acids. DNA for the CDR3: TGTGCCAGCAGTTCCCTCGGGACTAGCGTTCTCTTC. Its protein product is CASSSLGTSVLF.

The chain recombines TRBV5-4 with TRBJ2-1; TRBD2 is a possible D gene (5 bases). The CDR3 has 15 amino acids. CDR1 is SGHNT and CDR2 is YYREEE in the germline V gene (reference sequence). Deletions cut 0 bases from V and 4 bases from J, with 11 bases between. The CDR3 is CASSLELAKYNEQFF. Written as DNA, the CDR3 is TGTGCCAGCAGCTTGGAGCTAGCCAAGTACAATGAGCAGTTCTTC.

On this clone itself: The sample holds other DNA sequences that translate to the same CDR3. The rearrangement links TRBV5-6 to TRBJ2-2, with no clear D. Trimming removed 0 bases from V and 2 bases from J, with 5 bases in between. This CDR3 spans 14 amino acids. The germline CDR1 and CDR2 sequences are SGHDT and YYEEEE. The CDR3 spells CASSLGRNTGELFF. The CDR3 DNA reads TGTGCCAGCAGCTTGGGACGTAACACCGGGGAGCTGTTTTTT.

The chain carries TRBV15 and TRBJ1-1, with D maybe TRBD1 (5 bases). V gave up 1 base and J gave up 0 bases, with 15 bases separating them. The CDR3 length is 17 residues. Germline CDR1 and CDR2: LNHNV and YYDKDF (reference sequence). The CDR3 region is CATSRGRDGLMNTEAFF. As DNA, the CDR3 is TGTGCCACCAGCAGAGGAAGGGACGGACTGATGAACACTGAAGCTTTCTTT.

The chain recombines TRBV6-5 with TRBJ1-2, with a possible D match to TRBD1 (5 bases). The V gene's germline CDR1 is MNHEY and CDR2 SVGAGI. This CDR3 contains 14 residues. With 7 bases removed from V and 3 bases from J, the gap between germline ends came to 15 bases. CDR3 loop: CASTPQAGYYGYTF. The CDR3 DNA is TGTGCCAGCACCCCACAGGCGGGGTACTATGGCTACACCTTC.

This chain links TRBV19 with TRBJ2-5, with D unclear. TRBJ2-7 matches the DNA end more closely, so the J call is doubtful. Looked up from germline, CDR1 is LNHDA and CDR2 is SQIVND (reference sequence). The CDR3 covers 13 residues. The CDR3, as DNA: TGTGCCAGTAGTATAGAAGGCGGCTACGAGCAGTACTTC. Translated, it gives CASSIEGGYEQYF.

This sequence joins TRBV7-9 and TRBJ2-5, with 11 bases fitting TRBD2. Per the germline V gene, CDR1 is SEHNR and CDR2 is FQNEAQ (reference sequence). With V trimmed by 6 bases and J by 4 bases, 1 base remained unmatched. The CDR3 sequence is 13 residues long. DNA for the CDR3: TGTGCCAGCAGTACTAGCGGGAGAGAGACCCAGTACTTC. Translation gives CASSTSGRETQYF.

The V and J genes are TRBV28 and TRBJ2-7; TRBD1 matches 11 bases. CDR3 length equals 15 residues. From germline, CDR1 is MDHEN and CDR2 SYDVKM. The junction had 9 bases not matched to a gene; V was cut back by 7 bases and J by 4 bases. In nucleotides, the CDR3 is TGTGCCAGCATCAACCGGGACAGGGGGTTATACGAGCAGTACTTC. This codes for CASINRDRGLYEQYF.

The gene calls are TRBV5-1 and TRBJ1-2; no clear D. The CDR3 has 13 amino acids. CDR1 is SGHRS, CDR2 YFSETQ, per germline. Trimming cost V 4 bases and J 2 bases, with 9 bases left between them. This CDR3 reads CASSVDINYGYTF. The CDR3 nucleotides read TGCGCCAGCAGCGTTGACATAAACTATGGCTACACCTTC.

The J gene is TRBJ2-5, the V gene TRBV6-5; 9 bases are a match to TRBD1. The germline V gene encodes CDR1 MNHEY and CDR2 SVGAGI. CDR3 length: 14 amino acids. J gave up 4 bases and V 5 bases, and 5 bases lay outside the gene matches. The CDR3 region is CASSKGQGRETQYF. CDR3 nucleotide sequence: TGTGCCAGCAGTAAGGGACAGGGACGAGAGACCCAGTACTTC.